This T cell receptor (beta chain) was identified during a study of shared clonotypes between healthy human individuals. The count of this clone is one. Produced via immunoSEQ multiplex PCR; TCRdb's table is partial and in-frame only. Here the sample spans 950,000 to 1,100,000 clones, about 77% being singletons. The ends were cut back, 3 bases at V and 0 bases at J, with 17 bases in the middle. This CDR3 is built from 17 residues. Germline CDR1 PRHDT, CDR2 FYEKMQ (reference sequence). The sample was memory CD4+ T cells sorted from blood. Indicated subset: CD45RA-negative fraction. The TCR sequence derives from a man between 18 and 35 years old in good health. The rearrangement links TRBV13 to TRBJ1-1; D remains unclear. The CDR3: CASSLPTTMDLNTEAFF. The CDR3 DNA reads TGTGCCAGCAGCTTGCCTACCACAATGGACTTGAACACTGAAGCTTTCTTT.